This T cell receptor (beta chain) was sequenced in a study of control samples from healthy donors and cancer patients. TCRdb's copy holds only in-frame clones and misses some; the assay was immunoSEQ multiplex PCR. Of more than 110,000 clones listed, around nine tenths are singletons. The CDR3 length is 15 residues. Germline V lookup: CDR1 SGHAT, CDR2 FQNNGV. Trimming removed 4 bases at V and 9 bases at J, with 19 bases between. Specimen: blood. The source of this sequence is a man aged 25-40 years in good health. V and J are TRBV11-2 and TRBJ2-1; D possibly matches TRBD1 or TRBD2 (6 bases each). This chain's CDR3 is CASSYIRGGLGEQFF. The DNA for the CDR3 is TGTGCCAGCAGCTATATCAGGGGAGGCCTTGGTGAGCAGTTCTTC.